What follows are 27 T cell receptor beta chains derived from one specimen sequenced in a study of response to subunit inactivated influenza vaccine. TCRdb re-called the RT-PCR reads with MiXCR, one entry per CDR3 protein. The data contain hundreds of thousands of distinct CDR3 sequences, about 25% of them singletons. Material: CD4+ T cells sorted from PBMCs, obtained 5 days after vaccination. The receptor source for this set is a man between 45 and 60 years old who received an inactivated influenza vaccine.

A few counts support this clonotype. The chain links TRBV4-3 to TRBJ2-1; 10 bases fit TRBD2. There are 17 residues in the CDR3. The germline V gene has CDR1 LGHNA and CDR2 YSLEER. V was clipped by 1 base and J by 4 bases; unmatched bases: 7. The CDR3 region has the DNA TGCGCCAGCAGCCAAGCGCTAGCGGGGGCCTGGTACAATGAGCAGTTCTTC. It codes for CASSQALAGAWYNEQFF.

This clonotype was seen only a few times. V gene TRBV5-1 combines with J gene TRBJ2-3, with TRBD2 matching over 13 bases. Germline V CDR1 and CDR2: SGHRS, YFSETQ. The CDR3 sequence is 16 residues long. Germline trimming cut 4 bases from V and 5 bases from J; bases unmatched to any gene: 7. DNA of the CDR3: TGCGCCAGCAGCCCCCAGGGGACTAGCGGGATAGATACGCAGTATTTT. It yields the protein CASSPQGTSGIDTQYF.

This CDR3 is CASSLTGGGVDTQYF. The CDR3 DNA sequence: TGTGCCAGCAGCTTGACAGGGGGCGGAGTAGATACGCAGTATTTT. This chain uses TRBV7-9 with TRBJ2-3, with TRBD1 identical over 10 bases. The V and J ends lost 3 bases and 5 bases, in that order; junction bases with no gene match: 5. The CDR3 is made up of 15 amino acids. Per germline, CDR1 SEHNR and CDR2 FQNEAQ (reference sequence).

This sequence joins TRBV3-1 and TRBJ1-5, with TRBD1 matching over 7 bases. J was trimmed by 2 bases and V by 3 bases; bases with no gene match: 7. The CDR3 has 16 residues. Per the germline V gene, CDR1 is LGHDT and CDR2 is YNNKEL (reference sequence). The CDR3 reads CASSHTADRGNQPQHF. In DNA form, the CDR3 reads TGTGCCAGCAGCCACACGGCAGACAGGGGCAATCAGCCCCAGCATTTT.

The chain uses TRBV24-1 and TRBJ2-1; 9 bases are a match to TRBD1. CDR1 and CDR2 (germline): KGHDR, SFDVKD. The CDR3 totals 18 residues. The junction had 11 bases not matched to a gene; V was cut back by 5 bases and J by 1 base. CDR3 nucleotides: TGTGCCACCAGTGCCGGGACAGGGATTTTGGGGTCCTACAATGAGCAGTTCTTC. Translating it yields CATSAGTGILGSYNEQFF.

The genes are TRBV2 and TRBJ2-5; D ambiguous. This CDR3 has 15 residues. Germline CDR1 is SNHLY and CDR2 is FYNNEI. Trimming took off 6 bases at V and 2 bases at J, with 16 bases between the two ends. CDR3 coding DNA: TGTGCCAGCAGCCCCTCTCCAAAGGTTCAAGAGACCCAGTACTTC. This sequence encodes CASSPSPKVQETQYF.

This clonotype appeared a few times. Here the CDR3 reads CASSHLARSSYEQYF. The CDR3 coding sequence is TGTGCCAGCAGCCATTTGGCCCGTAGCTCCTACGAGCAGTACTTC. The chain carries TRBV3-1 and TRBJ2-7; D gene unclear. Germline CDR1 is LGHDT and CDR2 is YNNKEL (reference sequence). The V end was cut by 3 bases, the J end by 0 bases, with 12 bases between. The CDR3 consists of 15 residues.

This CDR3 reads CAGTGTRYEQYF. The CDR3 bases are TGTGCTGGCACCGGGACTCGCTACGAGCAGTACTTC. The chain recombines TRBV12-5 with TRBJ2-7; perhaps TRBD2 as D (6 bases). Looked up from germline, CDR1 is LGHNT and CDR2 is FRNRAP. Trimming cost V 11 bases and J 3 bases, with 14 bases left between them. This CDR3 is 12 amino acids long.

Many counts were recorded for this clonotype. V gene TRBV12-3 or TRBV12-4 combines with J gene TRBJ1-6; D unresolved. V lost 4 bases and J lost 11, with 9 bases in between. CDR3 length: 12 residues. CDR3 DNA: TGTGCCAGCAGTTCTCTCGGGACACCCCTCCACTTT. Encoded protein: CASSSLGTPLHF.

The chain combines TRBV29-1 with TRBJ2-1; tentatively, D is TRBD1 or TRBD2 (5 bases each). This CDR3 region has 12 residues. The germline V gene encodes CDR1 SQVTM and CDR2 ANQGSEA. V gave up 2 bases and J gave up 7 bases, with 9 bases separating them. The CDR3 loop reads CSVERGGNEQFF. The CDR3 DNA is TGCAGCGTTGAAAGGGGCGGGAATGAGCAGTTCTTC.

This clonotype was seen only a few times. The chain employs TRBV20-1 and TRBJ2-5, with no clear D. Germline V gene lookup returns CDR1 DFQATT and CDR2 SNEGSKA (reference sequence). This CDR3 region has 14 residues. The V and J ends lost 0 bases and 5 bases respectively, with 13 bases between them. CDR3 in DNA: TGCAGTGCTAGAGATGGGCGCGGCCTCGAGACCCAGTACTTC. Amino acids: CSARDGRGLETQYF.

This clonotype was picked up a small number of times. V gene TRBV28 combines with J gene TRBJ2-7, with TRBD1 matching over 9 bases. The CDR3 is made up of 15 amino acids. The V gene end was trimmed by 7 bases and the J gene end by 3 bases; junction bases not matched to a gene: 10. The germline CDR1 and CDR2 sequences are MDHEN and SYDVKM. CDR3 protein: CASTKFRTGDYEQYF. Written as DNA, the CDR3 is TGTGCCAGCACAAAGTTCAGGACAGGGGACTACGAGCAGTACTTC.

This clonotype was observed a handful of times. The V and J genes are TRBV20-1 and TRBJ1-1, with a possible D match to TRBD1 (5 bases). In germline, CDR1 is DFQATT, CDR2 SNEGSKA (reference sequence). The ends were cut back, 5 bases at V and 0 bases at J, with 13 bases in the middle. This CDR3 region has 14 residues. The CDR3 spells CSAFAGGVNTEAFF. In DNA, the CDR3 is TGCAGTGCTTTCGCCGGGGGGGTGAACACTGAAGCTTTCTTT.

The CDR3 region is CAIKAGSSYEQYF. In nucleotides, the CDR3 is TGTGCCATCAAGGCCGGGAGCTCCTACGAGCAGTACTTC. V usage is TRBV10-3 and J usage is TRBJ2-7; TRBD2 is a possible D gene (6 bases). Trimming cost V 7 bases and J 0 bases, with 10 bases left between them. Germline CDR1 is ENHRY and CDR2 is SYGVKD. The CDR3 has 13 residues.

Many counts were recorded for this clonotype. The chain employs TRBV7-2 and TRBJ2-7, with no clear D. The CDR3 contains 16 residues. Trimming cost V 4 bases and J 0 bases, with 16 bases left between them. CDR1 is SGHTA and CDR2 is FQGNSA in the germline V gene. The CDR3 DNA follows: TGTGCCAGCAGCTCCCTGAGGAAGGCGAGCTCCTACGAGCAGTACTTC. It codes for CASSSLRKASSYEQYF.

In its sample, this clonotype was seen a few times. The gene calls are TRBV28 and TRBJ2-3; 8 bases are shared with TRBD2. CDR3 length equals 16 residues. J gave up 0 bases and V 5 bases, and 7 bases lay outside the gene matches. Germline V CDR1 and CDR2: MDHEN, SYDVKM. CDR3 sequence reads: CASSVTSGPSTDTQYF. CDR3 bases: TGTGCCAGCAGTGTCACTAGCGGACCAAGCACAGATACGCAGTATTTT.

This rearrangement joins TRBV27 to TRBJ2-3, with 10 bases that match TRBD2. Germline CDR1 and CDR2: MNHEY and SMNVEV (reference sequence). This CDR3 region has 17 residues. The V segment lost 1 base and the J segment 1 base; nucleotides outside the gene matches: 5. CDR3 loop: CASSLWVAGGRTDTQYF. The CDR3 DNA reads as TGTGCCAGCAGTTTATGGGTAGCGGGGGGCCGCACAGATACGCAGTATTTT.

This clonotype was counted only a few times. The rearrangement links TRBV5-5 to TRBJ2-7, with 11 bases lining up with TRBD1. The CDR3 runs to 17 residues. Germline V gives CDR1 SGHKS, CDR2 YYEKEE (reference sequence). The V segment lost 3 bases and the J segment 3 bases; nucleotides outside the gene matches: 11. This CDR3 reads CASSYAIGQGAFYEQYF. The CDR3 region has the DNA TGTGCCAGCAGCTACGCGATCGGACAGGGGGCATTCTACGAGCAGTACTTC.

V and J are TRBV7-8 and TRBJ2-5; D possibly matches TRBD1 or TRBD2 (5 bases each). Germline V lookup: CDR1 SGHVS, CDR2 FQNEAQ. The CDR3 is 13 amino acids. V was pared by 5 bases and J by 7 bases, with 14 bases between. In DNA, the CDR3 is TGTGCCAGCAGCCGGGGCGACGCTGCGACCCAGTACTTC. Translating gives CASSRGDAATQYF.

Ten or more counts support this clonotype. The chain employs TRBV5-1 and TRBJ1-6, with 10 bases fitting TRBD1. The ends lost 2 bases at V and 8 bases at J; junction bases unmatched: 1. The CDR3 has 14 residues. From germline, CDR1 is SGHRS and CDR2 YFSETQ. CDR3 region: CASSFGTGDSPLHF. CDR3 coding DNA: TGCGCCAGCAGCTTCGGGACAGGGGATTCACCCCTCCACTTT.

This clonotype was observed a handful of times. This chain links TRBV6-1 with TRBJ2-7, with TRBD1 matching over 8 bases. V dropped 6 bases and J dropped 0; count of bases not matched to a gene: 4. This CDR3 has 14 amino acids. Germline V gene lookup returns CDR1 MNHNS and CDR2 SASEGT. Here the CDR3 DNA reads TGTGCCAGCAGGGCCGGACAGGGCTCCTACGAGCAGTACTTC. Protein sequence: CASRAGQGSYEQYF.

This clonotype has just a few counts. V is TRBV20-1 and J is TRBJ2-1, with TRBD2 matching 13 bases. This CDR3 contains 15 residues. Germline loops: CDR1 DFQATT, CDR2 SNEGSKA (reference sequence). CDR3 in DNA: TGCAAACTAGCGGGAGGGCGTAGCTCCTACAATGAGCAGTTCTTC. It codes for CKLAGGRSSYNEQFF.

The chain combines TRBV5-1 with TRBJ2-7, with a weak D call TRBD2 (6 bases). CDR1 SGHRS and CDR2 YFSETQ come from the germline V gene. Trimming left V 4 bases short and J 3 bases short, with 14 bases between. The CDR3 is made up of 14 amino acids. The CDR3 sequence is CASSPPGLRYEQYF. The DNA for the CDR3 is TGCGCCAGCAGCCCCCCCGGACTACGCTACGAGCAGTACTTC. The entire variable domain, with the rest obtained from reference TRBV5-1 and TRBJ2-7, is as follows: KAGVTQTPRYLIKTRGQQVTLSCSPISGHRSVSWYQQTPGQGLQFLFEYFSETQRNKGNFPGRFSGRQFSNSRSEMNVSTLELGDSALYLCASSPPGLRYEQYFGPGTRLTVT.

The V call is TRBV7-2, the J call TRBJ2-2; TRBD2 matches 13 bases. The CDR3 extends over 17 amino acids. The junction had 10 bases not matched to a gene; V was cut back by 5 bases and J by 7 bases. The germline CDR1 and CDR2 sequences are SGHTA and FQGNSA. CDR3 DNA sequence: TGTGCCAGCAGCCGTACTAGCGGGAGGGCCGCGAACGGGGAGCTGTTTTTT. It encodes CASSRTSGRAANGELFF.

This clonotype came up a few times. CDR3: CASGGTYTGELFF. In nucleotides, the CDR3 is TGTGCCAGCGGCGGGACTTACACCGGGGAGCTGTTTTTT. The chain recombines TRBV12-3 or TRBV12-4 with TRBJ2-2, with TRBD2 as a possible D gene (6 bases). V was pared by 8 bases and J by 3 bases, with 10 bases between. The CDR3 runs 13 residues.

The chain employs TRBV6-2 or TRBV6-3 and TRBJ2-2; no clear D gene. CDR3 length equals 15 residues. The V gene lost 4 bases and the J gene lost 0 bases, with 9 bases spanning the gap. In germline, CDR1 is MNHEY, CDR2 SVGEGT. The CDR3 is CASSWIGANTGELFF. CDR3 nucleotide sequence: TGTGCCAGCAGTTGGATAGGCGCGAACACCGGGGAGCTGTTTTTT.

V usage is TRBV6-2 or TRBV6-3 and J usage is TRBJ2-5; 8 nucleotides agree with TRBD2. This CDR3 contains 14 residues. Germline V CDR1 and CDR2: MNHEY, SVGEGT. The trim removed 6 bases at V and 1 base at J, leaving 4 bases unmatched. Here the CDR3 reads CASRRGGTQETQYF. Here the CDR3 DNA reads TGTGCCAGCAGACGCGGGGGGACCCAAGAGACCCAGTACTTC.